This section outlines one T cell receptor (beta chain) sequence together with its context. The data are from a study of blood T cell repertoires in COVID-19. About the research overall: Acute-phase and convalescent COVID-19 samples originated in the United States, Italy and Spain. T cells, B-cell-depleted T cells, or PBMCs provided the cDNA or gDNA that served as material.

The germline V gene encodes CDR1 SGHTA and CDR2 FQGNSA. The V end was cut by 2 bases, the J end by 6 bases, with 14 bases between. This CDR3 contains 14 residues. Source study methods: Counts of nucleated cells, estimated from reference gene primer amplification, were obtained. Measured with immunoSEQ multiplex PCR; TCRdb has only the in-frame clones, and not every one. Clone size and V and J calls were adopted from that table, with D and trimming inferred from the DNA. The sample shows tens of thousands of clones, about 81% of them seen only once. This chain connects TRBV7-2 to TRBJ2-7, with D perhaps TRBD2 (6 bases). This receptor was obtained from a woman between 55 and 75 years old with acute or convalescent COVID-19. The specimen was peripheral blood. The DNA of the CDR3 is TGTGCCAGCAGCTTATTGGGGCCGGAGGGCGAGCAGTACTTC. This translates into CASSLLGPEGEQYF.